The sequence of this T cell receptor beta chain was determined in a study of blood T cell repertoires in COVID-19. Study-wide context: The United States, Italy and Spain were the sources of the acute and convalescent COVID-19 samples. The analysed material was cDNA or gDNA that came from T cells, B-cell-depleted T cells, or PBMCs.

In the authors' workflow: Reference gene primer amplification gave nucleated cell count estimates. Clones were read by immunoSEQ multiplex PCR, and TCRdb kept only the in-frame ones, dropping some. For V, J and clone size, that table is used; D and trimming come from the DNA. The repertoire includes some 250,000 clones, about four fifths of them detected once, and around 9.9% sits in the top ten. This CDR3 comprises 13 residues. V was cut by 6 bases and J by 5 bases, with 14 bases left in between. CDR1 and CDR2 from the germline V gene are MNHEY and SVGAGI. The J gene is TRBJ2-7, the V gene TRBV6-5; the D gene is possibly TRBD1 (7 bases). Specimen: peripheral blood. The sequence was obtained from a woman at least 80 years old with acute or convalescent COVID-19. CDR3 protein: CASREGQLHEQYF. CDR3 sequence (DNA): TGTGCCAGCAGGGAGGGACAGCTCCACGAGCAGTACTTC.